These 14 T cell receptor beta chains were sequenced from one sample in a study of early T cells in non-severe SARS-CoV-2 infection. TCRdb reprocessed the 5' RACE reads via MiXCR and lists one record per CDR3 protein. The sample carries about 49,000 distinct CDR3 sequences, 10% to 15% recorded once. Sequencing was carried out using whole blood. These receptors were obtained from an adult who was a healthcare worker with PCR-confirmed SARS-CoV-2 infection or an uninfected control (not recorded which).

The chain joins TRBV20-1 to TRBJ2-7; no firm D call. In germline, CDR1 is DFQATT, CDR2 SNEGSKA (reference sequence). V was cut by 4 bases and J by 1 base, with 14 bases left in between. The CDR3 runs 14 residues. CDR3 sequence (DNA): TGCAGTGCTACCGCTCCTGGGCCGTCCTACGAGCAGTACTTC. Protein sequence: CSATAPGPSYEQYF.

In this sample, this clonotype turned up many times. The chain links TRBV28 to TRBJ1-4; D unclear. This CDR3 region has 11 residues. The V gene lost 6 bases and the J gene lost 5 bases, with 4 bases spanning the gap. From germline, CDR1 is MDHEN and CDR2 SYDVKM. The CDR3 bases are TGTGCCAGCAGGCTAAATGAAAAACTGTTTTTT. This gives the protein CASRLNEKLFF. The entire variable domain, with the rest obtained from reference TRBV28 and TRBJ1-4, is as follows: DVKVTQSSRYLVKRTGEKVFLECVQDMDHENMFWYRQDPGLGLRLIYFSYDVKMKEKGDIPEGYSVSREKKERFSLILESASTNQTSMYLCASRLNEKLFFGSGTQLSVL.

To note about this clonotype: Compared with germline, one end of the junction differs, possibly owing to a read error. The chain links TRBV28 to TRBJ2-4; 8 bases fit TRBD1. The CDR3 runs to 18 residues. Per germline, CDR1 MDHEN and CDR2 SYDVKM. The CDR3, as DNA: TGTGCCAGCAGTTCTAGCAGGGGGCGAATAAGGGCCAAAAACGTTCAGTACTTC. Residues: CASSSSRGRIRAKNVQYF.

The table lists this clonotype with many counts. Written as DNA, the CDR3 is TGCAGTGCTAGAGATAGTCGGCCCGTGGTATATGGCTACACCTTC. Translated, it gives CSARDSRPVVYGYTF. V gene TRBV20-1 combines with J gene TRBJ1-2; D gene unclear. CDR3 length equals 15 residues. The germline V gene encodes CDR1 DFQATT and CDR2 SNEGSKA (reference sequence). Trimming took 0 bases from V and 5 from J, leaving 16 bases between them.

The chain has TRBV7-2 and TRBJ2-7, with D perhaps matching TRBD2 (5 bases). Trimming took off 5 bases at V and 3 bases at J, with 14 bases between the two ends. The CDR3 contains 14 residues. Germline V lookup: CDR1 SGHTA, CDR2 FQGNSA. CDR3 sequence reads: CASSEGSTYYEQYF. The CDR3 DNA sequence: TGTGCCAGCAGCGAGGGCTCCACATACTACGAGCAGTACTTC.

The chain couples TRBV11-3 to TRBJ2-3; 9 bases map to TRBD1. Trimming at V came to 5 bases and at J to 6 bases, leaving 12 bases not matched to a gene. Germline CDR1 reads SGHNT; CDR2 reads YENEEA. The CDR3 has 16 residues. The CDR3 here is CASSPRTGAIGDTQYF. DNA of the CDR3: TGTGCCAGCAGCCCACGGACAGGGGCCATTGGGGATACGCAGTATTTT.

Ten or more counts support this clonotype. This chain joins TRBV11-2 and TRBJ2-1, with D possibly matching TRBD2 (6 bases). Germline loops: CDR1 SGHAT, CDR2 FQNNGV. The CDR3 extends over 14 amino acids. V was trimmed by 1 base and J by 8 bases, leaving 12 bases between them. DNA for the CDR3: TGTGCCAGCAGCTTAGCTGCGGGGCGAGATGAGCAGTTCTTC. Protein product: CASSLAAGRDEQFF.

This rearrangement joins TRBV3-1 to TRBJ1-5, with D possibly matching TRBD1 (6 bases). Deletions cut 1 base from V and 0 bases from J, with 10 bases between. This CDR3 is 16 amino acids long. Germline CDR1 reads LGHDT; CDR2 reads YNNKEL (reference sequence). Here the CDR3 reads CASSQGGGYSNQPQHF. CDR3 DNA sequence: TGTGCCAGCAGCCAAGGGGGGGGCTATAGCAATCAGCCCCAGCATTTT.

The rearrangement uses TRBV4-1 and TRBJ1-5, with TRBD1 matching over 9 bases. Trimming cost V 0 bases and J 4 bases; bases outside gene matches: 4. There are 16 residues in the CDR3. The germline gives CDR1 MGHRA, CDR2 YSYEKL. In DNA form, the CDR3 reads TGCGCCAGCAGCCAAGAGGACAGGGGACAAAATCAGCCCCAGCATTTT. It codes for CASSQEDRGQNQPQHF.

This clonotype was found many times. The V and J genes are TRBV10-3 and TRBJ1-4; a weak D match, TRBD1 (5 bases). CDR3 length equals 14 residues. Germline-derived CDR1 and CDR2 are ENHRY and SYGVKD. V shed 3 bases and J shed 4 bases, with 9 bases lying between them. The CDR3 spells CAISDEGINEKLFF. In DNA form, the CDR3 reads TGTGCCATCAGTGACGAGGGGATTAATGAAAAACTGTTTTTT.

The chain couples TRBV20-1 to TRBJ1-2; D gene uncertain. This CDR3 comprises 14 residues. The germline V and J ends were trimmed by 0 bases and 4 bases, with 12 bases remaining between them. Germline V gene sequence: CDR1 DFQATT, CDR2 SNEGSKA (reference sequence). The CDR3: CSARDVGKVYGYTF. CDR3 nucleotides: TGCAGTGCTAGAGATGTGGGGAAAGTCTATGGCTACACCTTC.

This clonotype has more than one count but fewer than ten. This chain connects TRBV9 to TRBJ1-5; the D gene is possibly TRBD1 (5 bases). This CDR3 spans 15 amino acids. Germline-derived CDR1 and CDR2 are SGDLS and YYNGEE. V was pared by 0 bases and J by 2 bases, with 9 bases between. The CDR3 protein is CASSVAPGGNQPQHF. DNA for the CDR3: TGTGCCAGCAGCGTAGCTCCGGGGGGCAATCAGCCCCAGCATTTT.

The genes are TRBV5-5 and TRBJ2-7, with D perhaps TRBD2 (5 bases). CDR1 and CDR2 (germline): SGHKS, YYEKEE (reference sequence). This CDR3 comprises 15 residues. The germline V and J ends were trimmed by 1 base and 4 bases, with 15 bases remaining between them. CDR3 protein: CASSLQPGKQYEQYF. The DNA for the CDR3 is TGTGCCAGCAGCTTGCAACCGGGGAAGCAGTACGAGCAGTACTTC.

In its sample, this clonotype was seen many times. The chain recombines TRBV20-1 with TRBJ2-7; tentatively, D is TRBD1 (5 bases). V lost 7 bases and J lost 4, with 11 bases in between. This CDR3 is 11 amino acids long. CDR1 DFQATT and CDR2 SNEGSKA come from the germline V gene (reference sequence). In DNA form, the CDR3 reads TGCAGTGGCAGGGAAAAATACGAGCAGTACTTC. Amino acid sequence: CSGREKYEQYF.